The rows below give T cell receptor beta chains drawn from one sample of a study of CD8+ T cells in alopecia areata. Method: immunoSEQ multiplex PCR; TCRdb's copy keeps in-frame clones and lacks some. This sample has about 170,000 clones, with roughly 50% found just once. This material consisted of CD4+ T cells sorted from blood, taken around week 55, from a patient treated with tofacitinib. The receptors were sampled from a human donor with alopecia areata. Each CDR3 is given with its conserved first and last residue. Fields, in order: clone size, J gene, CDR3 length, V gene, D gene, CDR3 DNA, CDR3 protein. D genes are given only for firm matches. A clone size is listed for some rows: how often the clone was seen (once, few, many), or a class if it is expanded.

few	TRBJ2-3	10	TRBV20-1	NA	TGCAGTGCTATGGCCCGTACGCAGTATTTT	CSAMARTQYF
NA	TRBJ2-7	15	TRBV9	NA	TGTGCCAGCAGCGTAGATCCGGGTGCCTTGCGCGAGCAGTACTTC	CASSVDPGALREQYF
NA	TRBJ2-2	13	TRBV7-3	NA	TGTGCCAGCAGCTCCCAGGCCACCGGGGAGCTGTTTTTT	CASSSQATGELFF
NA	TRBJ2-3	14	TRBV7-2	NA	TGTGCCAGCAGCTCAGGATACAGCACAGATACGCAGTATTTT	CASSSGYSTDTQYF
NA	TRBJ2-7	15	TRBV25-1	NA	TGTGCCAGCAGTGAGAGGGCAGGGGTATCCTACGAGCAGTACTTC	CASSERAGVSYEQYF
NA	TRBJ2-1	15	TRBV29-1	TRBD2	TGCAGCGTTTCCGACCTAGCGGGGTTTGACAGTGAGCAGTTCTTC	CSVSDLAGFDSEQFF
NA	TRBJ2-5	13	TRBV30	NA	TGTGCCTGGAGTGTTAAAGGGAAAGAGACCCAGTACTTC	CAWSVKGKETQYF
NA	TRBJ2-5	15	TRBV7-9	TRBD2	TGTGCCAGCAGCTTCCAAGGACTAGAGCAAGAGACCCAGTACTTC	CASSFQGLEQETQYF
few	TRBJ2-1	15	TRBV4-2	NA	TGTGCCAGCAGCCGTTGGTCAAACCTCCGCAATGAGCAGTTCTTC	CASSRWSNLRNEQFF
NA	TRBJ2-3	15	TRBV30	TRBD1	TGTGCCTGGAGTGTACTGAGGGGGCGAGCAGATACGCAGTATTTT	CAWSVLRGRADTQYF
NA	TRBJ2-4	16	TRBV7-2	NA	TGTGCCAGCAGCTTAGTGTGGCGGGGAGGGGGAAACATTCAGTACTTC	CASSLVWRGGGNIQYF
few	TRBJ2-7	13	TRBV29-1	TRBD1	TGCAGCGTTGATACGGACAGGACCCACGAGCAGTACTTC	CSVDTDRTHEQYF
NA	TRBJ1-4	15	TRBV6-6	NA	TGTGCCAGCAGTTACTCGGGGGGAGCTAATGAAAAACTGTTTTTT	CASSYSGGANEKLFF
NA	TRBJ1-1	15	TRBV7-2	TRBD1	TGTGCCAGCAGATCAAAAGGGACAGTGAACACTGAAGCTTTCTTT	CASRSKGTVNTEAFF
many	TRBJ1-1	12	TRBV6-5	NA	TGTGCCAGCAGTTACTCTGGGAGTGAAGCTTTCTTT	CASSYSGSEAFF
NA	TRBJ2-5	13	TRBV30	NA	TGTGCCTGGAGCCGGACAGAGGTGGGGACCCAGTACTTC	CAWSRTEVGTQYF
NA	TRBJ2-3	14	TRBV7-2	TRBD2	TGTGCCAGCAGTTATAGCGGGGGGCCAGATACGCAGTATTTT	CASSYSGGPDTQYF
NA	TRBJ2-3	15	TRBV2	NA	TGTGCCAGCAGTGAACTGGCTAGCGGCACAGATACGCAGTATTTT	CASSELASGTDTQYF